This paragraph reports one TCR beta chain. The target antigen is unknown. The data derive from a study of metastatic and nonmetastatic thyroid tumors. Notes on the study in general: As reported, TCR beta diversity in blood and tumor was significantly higher in malignant thyroid tumors than in benign nodules.

The CDR3 loop spans 15 amino acids. The germline gives CDR1 DFQATT, CDR2 SNEGSKA (reference sequence). With MiXCR, TCRdb called clones anew from the PCR reads. The sample has about 40,000 clones; over 10% are singletons. Patients had received no treatment of any kind before thyroid surgery. The chain carries TRBV20-1 and TRBJ1-6, with D possibly matching TRBD1 (6 bases). Sequenced: blood. The TCR originated in a female donor with papillary thyroid cancer or a benign thyroid nodule (not recorded which). Some clones in this sample may be carry-over from other donors' samples. The CDR3 DNA reads as TGCAATGCCCCGATTAGGACAGCCGTTGAAGGACCCCTCCACTTT. Encoded protein: CNAPIRTAVEGPLHF.